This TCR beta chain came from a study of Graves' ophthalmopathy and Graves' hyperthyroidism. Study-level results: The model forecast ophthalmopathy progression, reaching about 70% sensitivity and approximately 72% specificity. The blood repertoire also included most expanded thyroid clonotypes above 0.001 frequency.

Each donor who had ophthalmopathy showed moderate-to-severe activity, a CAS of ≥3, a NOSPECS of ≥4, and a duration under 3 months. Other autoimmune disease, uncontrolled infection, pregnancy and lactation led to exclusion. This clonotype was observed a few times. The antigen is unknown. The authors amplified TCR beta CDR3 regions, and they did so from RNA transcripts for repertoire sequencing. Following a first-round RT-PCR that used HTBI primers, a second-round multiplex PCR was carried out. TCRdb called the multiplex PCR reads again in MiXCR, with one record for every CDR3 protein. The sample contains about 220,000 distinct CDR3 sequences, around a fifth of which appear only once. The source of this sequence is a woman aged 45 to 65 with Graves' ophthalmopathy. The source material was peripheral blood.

CDR3: CASSRDSKNTEAFF. The CDR3 bases are TGTGCCAGCAGTCGCGACAGTAAGAACACTGAAGCTTTCTTT. This chain links TRBV12-3 or TRBV12-4 with TRBJ1-1; perhaps TRBD1 as D (5 bases). V lost 5 bases and J lost 1, with 11 bases in between. The CDR3 loop spans 14 amino acids.